The clone carrying this TCR beta chain qualifies as medium-sized. Its antigen is unidentified. The germline gives CDR1 SGHRS, CDR2 YFSETQ. The ends were cut back, 1 base at V and 7 bases at J, with 11 bases in the middle. The CDR3 has 14 residues. The entry originates in a study of circulating CD8 cells and anti-PD-1 response in melanoma. Study-wide results and caveats: A small cohort with few responders supplied the baseline and M1 comparisons. Diversity ranked highest in DNEG and lowest in TIGIT subsets.

Four subsets defined by PD-1 and/or TIGIT were sorted from live CD3+CD8+TCRalphabeta+ cells. The QIAseq Immune Repertoire TCR panel built the libraries from roughly 15 ng of total RNA. In TCRdb, the reads were re-called with MiXCR into one record per CDR3 protein. This table holds under 450 distinct CDR3 sequences, over 4% found once. V is TRBV5-1 and J is TRBJ2-2; TRBD1 or TRBD2 may be the D gene (5 bases each). This sequence was found in a human donor with melanoma. The sequencing here drew on CD8+ T cells from PBMCs, taken at baseline or after one month of anti-PD-1 therapy (not recorded which). CDR3 in DNA: TGCGCCAGCAGCTTGCCTGGGACCCACGGGGAGCTGTTTTTT. Residues: CASSLPGTHGELFF.